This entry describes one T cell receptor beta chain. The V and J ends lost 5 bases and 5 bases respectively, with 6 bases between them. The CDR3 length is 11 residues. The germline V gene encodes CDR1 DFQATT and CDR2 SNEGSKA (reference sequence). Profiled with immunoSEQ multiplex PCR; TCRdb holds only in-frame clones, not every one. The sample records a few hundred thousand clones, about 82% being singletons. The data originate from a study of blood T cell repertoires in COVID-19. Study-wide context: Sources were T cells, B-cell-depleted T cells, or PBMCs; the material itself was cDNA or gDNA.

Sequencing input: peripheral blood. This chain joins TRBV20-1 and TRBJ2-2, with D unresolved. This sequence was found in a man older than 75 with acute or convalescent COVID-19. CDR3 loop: CSASRTGELFF. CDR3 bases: TGCAGTGCTTCCCGTACCGGGGAGCTGTTTTTT.